This T cell receptor beta chain was documented in a study of identical twins. The CDR3 runs 18 residues. V shed 5 bases, J shed 1 base, and the junction held 10 bases outside the gene matches. Per germline, CDR1 ENHRY and CDR2 SYGVKD. From the 5' RACE reads, TCRdb called clonotypes with MiXCR, one entry per CDR3 protein. The data show approximately 1.8 million distinct CDR3 sequences, with less than 40% seen just once and 0.27% held by the top ten. This clonotype was detected a few times. This chain joins TRBV10-3 and TRBJ2-6; 8 bases align to TRBD1. The source of this sequence is a newborn girl in good health. Source material: cord blood. CDR3 residues: CAISPIKDRVSGANVLTF. The CDR3 region has the DNA TGTGCCATCAGTCCTATTAAGGACAGGGTTTCTGGGGCCAACGTCCTGACTTTC.